One sample yielded the 11 T cell receptor beta chains listed below, sequenced in a study of blood T cell repertoires in COVID-19. Sequencing used immunoSEQ multiplex PCR; TCRdb keeps in-frame clones, though not all of them. The top ten hold around 13% of the sample, which has over 250,000 clones, 65% to 90% seen once. The sequencing sample was made of peripheral blood. The receptors derive from a woman between 65 and 79 years old with COVID-19, enrolled during active disease.

This clone was picked up one time. The chain uses TRBV5-1 and TRBJ2-3, with 9 bases aligning to TRBD2. In germline, CDR1 is SGHRS, CDR2 YFSETQ. This CDR3 is built from 15 residues. J gave up 5 bases and V 0 bases, and 4 bases lay outside the gene matches. CDR3: CASSLGGLARDTQYF. The CDR3 bases are TGCGCCAGCAGCTTGGGAGGACTAGCGAGAGATACGCAGTATTTT.

The rearrangement links TRBV25-1 to TRBJ2-7, with D tentatively TRBD2 (5 bases). Trimming removed 0 bases at V and 9 bases at J, with 9 bases between. The CDR3 spans 12 residues. Germline V CDR1 and CDR2: MGHDK, SYGVNS. The CDR3 DNA reads as TGTGCCAGCAGTGAATATGAGGGCGCGCAGTACTTC. It translates to CASSEYEGAQYF.

The chain joins TRBV5-4 to TRBJ1-4, with a weak D call TRBD1 (6 bases). Trimming pared 4 bases from V and 13 bases from J, leaving 14 bases between. The CDR3 totals 12 residues. The germline V gene encodes CDR1 SGHNT and CDR2 YYREEE (reference sequence). CDR3 in amino acids: CASSLGGTGLFF. CDR3 sequence (DNA): TGTGCCAGCAGCCTAGGGGGAACAGGACTGTTTTTT.

The chain employs TRBV5-1 and TRBJ2-2; the D gene is possibly TRBD2 (6 bases). The V and J ends lost 2 bases and 5 bases respectively, with 7 bases between them. The CDR3 extends over 13 amino acids. The germline gives CDR1 SGHRS, CDR2 YFSETQ. The CDR3 protein is CASSLLATGELFF. In DNA, the CDR3 is TGCGCCAGCAGCTTACTAGCAACCGGGGAGCTGTTTTTT. The full variable domain, its missing parts supplied by reference TRBV5-1 and TRBJ2-2, is KAGVTQTPRYLIKTRGQQVTLSCSPISGHRSVSWYQQTPGQGLQFLFEYFSETQRNKGNFPGRFSGRQFSNSRSEMNVSTLELGDSALYLCASSLLATGELFFGEGSRLTVL.

The V and J genes are TRBV28 and TRBJ1-5; no reliable D call. The CDR3 sequence is 17 residues long. The V gene lost 2 bases and the J gene lost 0 bases, with 14 bases spanning the gap. Germline V gene data show CDR1 as MDHEN and CDR2 as SYDVKM. CDR3 in amino acids: CASSLGQVPYSNQPQHF. Written as DNA, the CDR3 is TGTGCCAGCAGTTTAGGGCAGGTCCCTTATAGCAATCAGCCCCAGCATTTT.

This chain links TRBV2 with TRBJ2-1; 7 positions agree with TRBD1. The length of the CDR3 is 13 residues. Germline V lookup: CDR1 SNHLY, CDR2 FYNNEI. The J segment lost 6 bases and the V segment lost 8 bases, leaving 7 bases of the junction unmatched. The CDR3 loop is CASEQGKFNEQFF. For the CDR3, the DNA is TGTGCCAGCGAACAGGGGAAGTTCAATGAGCAGTTCTTC.

The chain couples TRBV28 to TRBJ2-3; 14 bases agree with TRBD2. V shed 8 bases, J shed 5 bases, and the junction held 6 bases outside the gene matches. CDR3 length: 15 amino acids. CDR1 and CDR2 from the germline V gene are MDHEN and SYDVKM. The CDR3 DNA sequence: TGTGCCAGCCTGGGACTAGCGGGGGCCGAAGATACGCAGTATTTT. This codes for CASLGLAGAEDTQYF.

This clone was found once. The chain employs TRBV15 and TRBJ2-6; TRBD1 matches at 8 bases. The CDR3 is made up of 15 amino acids. The J segment lost 8 bases and the V segment lost 5 bases, leaving 8 bases of the junction unmatched. Per the germline V gene, CDR1 is LNHNV and CDR2 is YYDKDF (reference sequence). CDR3 in DNA: TGTGCCACCAGCTCCGACAGGGGAAAGACCAACGTCCTGACTTTC. This translates into CATSSDRGKTNVLTF.

This chain uses TRBV30 with TRBJ1-2; TRBD1 is a possible D gene (5 bases). CDR3 length: 11 amino acids. Trimming shortened V by 2 bases and J by 8 bases, and 9 bases separated the two germline ends. Germline V gene lookup returns CDR1 GTSNPN and CDR2 SVGIG (reference sequence). The DNA of the CDR3 is TGTGCCTGGAGTCCAGGGCAGGGCTACACCTTC. Amino acids: CAWSPGQGYTF.

This chain uses TRBV29-1 with TRBJ2-5; 13 nucleotides line up with TRBD2. Germline assignment: CDR1 SQVTM and CDR2 ANQGSEA. The CDR3 consists of 17 residues. The V gene end was trimmed by 6 bases and the J gene end by 5 bases; junction bases not matched to a gene: 15. CDR3 residues: CSVLFFTSGGARETQYF. The CDR3 nucleotides read TGCAGCGTCCTTTTTTTCACTAGCGGGGGGGCCCGGGAGACCCAGTACTTC.

The chain is built from TRBV19 and TRBJ2-1; D might be TRBD2 (5 bases). The germline gives CDR1 LNHDA, CDR2 SQIVND (reference sequence). The length of the CDR3 is 15 residues. V dropped 0 bases and J dropped 7 bases, with 13 bases sitting between them. The CDR3 protein is CASSIDPASLNEQFF. CDR3 nucleotide sequence: TGTGCCAGTAGTATAGATCCCGCTAGCCTGAATGAGCAGTTCTTC.